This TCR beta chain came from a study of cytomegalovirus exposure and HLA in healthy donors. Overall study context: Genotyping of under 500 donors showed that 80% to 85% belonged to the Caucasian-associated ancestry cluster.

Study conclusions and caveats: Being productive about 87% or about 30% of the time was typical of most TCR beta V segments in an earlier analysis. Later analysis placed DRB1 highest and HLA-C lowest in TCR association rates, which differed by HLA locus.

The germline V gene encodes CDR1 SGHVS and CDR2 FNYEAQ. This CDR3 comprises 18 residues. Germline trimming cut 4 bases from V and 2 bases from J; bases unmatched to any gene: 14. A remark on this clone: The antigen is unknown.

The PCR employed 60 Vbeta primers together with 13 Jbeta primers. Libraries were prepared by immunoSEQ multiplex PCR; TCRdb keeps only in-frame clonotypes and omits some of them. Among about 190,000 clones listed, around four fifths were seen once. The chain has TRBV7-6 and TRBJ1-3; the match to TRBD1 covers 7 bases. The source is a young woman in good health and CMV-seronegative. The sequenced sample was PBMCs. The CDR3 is CASSSRGIRGTAGNTIYF. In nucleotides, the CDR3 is TGTGCCAGCAGCTCACGAGGGATCCGCGGGACAGCTGGAAACACCATATATTTT.